Following are 15 T cell receptor beta chains from one sample sequenced in a study of blood T cell repertoires in COVID-19. Profiling relied on immunoSEQ multiplex PCR, and the TCRdb table lists in-frame clones only, not all of them. Here the sample spans a few hundred thousand clones, around 87% being singletons. Specimen: PBMCs or T cells enriched from blood (not recorded which). The receptors were sampled from a woman aged 40 to 55 who had recovered from COVID-19.

This clone has just one count. The chain is built from TRBV12-3 or TRBV12-4 and TRBJ2-7; 7 nucleotides match TRBD1. V was pared by 6 bases and J by 1 base, with 3 bases of the junction left unmatched. The CDR3 spans 13 residues. CDR3 sequence: CASSPGGSYEQYF. CDR3 DNA sequence: TGTGCCAGCAGCCCAGGGGGATCCTACGAGCAGTACTTC.

This chain joins TRBV13 and TRBJ2-7; 7 nucleotides match TRBD1. Germline CDR1 is PRHDT and CDR2 is FYEKMQ (reference sequence). This CDR3 spans 14 amino acids. V lost 5 bases to trimming and J lost 0 bases; unmatched junction nucleotides: 4. The CDR3 DNA reads TGTGCCAGCAGCGTCCCAGGGGGCTCCTACGAGCAGTACTTC. This gives the protein CASSVPGGSYEQYF.

The chain joins TRBV2 to TRBJ2-3; D perhaps matches TRBD2 (5 bases). The CDR3 is 15 amino acids. The V gene lost 3 bases and the J gene lost 0 bases, with 10 bases spanning the gap. The germline CDR1 and CDR2 sequences are SNHLY and FYNNEI. The CDR3 coding sequence is TGTGCCAGCAGTGAGGCGGGCGTTAGCACAGATACGCAGTATTTT. Translation: CASSEAGVSTDTQYF.

The rearrangement joins TRBV6-6 to TRBJ1-3; D unresolved. The length of the CDR3 is 14 residues. In germline, CDR1 is MNHNY, CDR2 SVGAGI (reference sequence). V lost 2 bases to trimming and J lost 2 bases, with 7 bases between them. In DNA form, the CDR3 reads TGTGCCAGCAGTTACGGAGAGGCTGGAAACACCATATATTTT. It translates to CASSYGEAGNTIYF.

V and J are TRBV27 and TRBJ2-7, with 8 nucleotides matching TRBD1. Germline V gives CDR1 MNHEY, CDR2 SMNVEV (reference sequence). This CDR3 contains 14 residues. The J segment lost 6 bases and the V segment lost 6 bases, leaving 10 bases of the junction unmatched. In nucleotides, the CDR3 is TGTGCCAGCAGGGCCTCGGGACAGGTCGCCGAGCAGTACTTC. As protein: CASRASGQVAEQYF.

The J gene is TRBJ1-2, the V gene TRBV19; D may be TRBD1 (6 bases). CDR3 length equals 14 residues. With 4 bases removed from V and 4 bases from J, the gap between germline ends came to 13 bases. Germline V gene data show CDR1 as LNHDA and CDR2 as SQIVND (reference sequence). CDR3 DNA: TGTGCCAGTAGTAAATCCCAGGGGAGCTATGGCTACACCTTC. It yields the protein CASSKSQGSYGYTF.

The V gene is TRBV11-2, the J gene TRBJ2-7; TRBD1 might be the D (5 bases). With 3 bases removed from V and 4 bases from J, the gap between germline ends came to 13 bases. Germline CDR1 reads SGHAT; CDR2 reads FQNNGV. There are 14 residues in the CDR3. CDR3 bases: TGTGCCAGCAGCTTTATAGGGGTCGGATACGAGCAGTACTTC. It specifies CASSFIGVGYEQYF.

V is TRBV2 and J is TRBJ1-2; the match to TRBD1 covers 8 bases. CDR1 is SNHLY and CDR2 is FYNNEI in the germline V gene. The CDR3 totals 15 residues. Germline trimming cut 6 bases from V and 4 bases from J; bases unmatched to any gene: 10. CDR3 in DNA: TGTGCCAGCAGCGAGACAGGGGAGGTGAGCTATGGCTACACCTTC. It codes for CASSETGEVSYGYTF.

The J gene is TRBJ1-5, the V gene TRBV15; a possible D gene is TRBD1 (6 bases). Trimming left V 5 bases short and J 8 bases short, with 19 bases between. Looked up from germline, CDR1 is LNHNV and CDR2 is YYDKDF (reference sequence). This CDR3 is 15 amino acids long. CDR3 DNA: TGTGCCACCAGCGGCAGGAGGGGGGGAGTCGAGCCCCAGCATTTT. This sequence encodes CATSGRRGGVEPQHF.

This chain joins TRBV11-1 and TRBJ1-1, with 9 bases aligning to TRBD1. J lost 7 bases, V lost 5 bases, and 5 bases had no gene match. This CDR3 comprises 13 residues. Per germline, CDR1 SGHAT and CDR2 FQDESV (reference sequence). The CDR3 nucleotides read TGTGCCAGCAGCCGGGACAGGGTGAGTGAAGCTTTCTTT. Encoded protein: CASSRDRVSEAFF.

This chain joins TRBV25-1 and TRBJ1-4; TRBD1 is a possible D gene (5 bases). Germline V gene sequence: CDR1 MGHDK, CDR2 SYGVNS. Trimming left V 2 bases short and J 8 bases short, with 15 bases between. The CDR3 consists of 15 residues. The CDR3 DNA sequence: TGTGCCAGCAGTGAAGGAGGCAGTCGGGGGGAAAAACTGTTTTTT. Protein sequence: CASSEGGSRGEKLFF.

This chain connects TRBV5-1 to TRBJ1-6; 9 positions match TRBD1. Germline V gene lookup returns CDR1 SGHRS and CDR2 YFSETQ. The CDR3 spans 18 residues. V dropped 0 bases and J dropped 7; count of bases not matched to a gene: 11. The CDR3, as DNA: TGCGCCAGCAGCTTGGAACCCGGGACAGGGTCAAAAAATTCACCCCTCCACTTT. Translating it yields CASSLEPGTGSKNSPLHF.

The V and J genes are TRBV24-1 and TRBJ2-1; D possibly corresponds to TRBD2 (7 bases). The V and J ends lost 9 bases and 4 bases respectively, with 15 bases between them. CDR1 is KGHDR and CDR2 is SFDVKD in the germline V gene. This CDR3 contains 14 residues. CDR3 residues: CATGGAGSYNEQFF. As DNA, the CDR3 is TGTGCCACCGGGGGGGCCGGGAGTTACAATGAGCAGTTCTTC.

The genes are TRBV10-1 and TRBJ2-7; D is perhaps TRBD2 (5 bases). V dropped 2 bases and J dropped 6 bases, with 11 bases sitting between them. Germline-derived CDR1 and CDR2 are WNHNN and SYGVQD (reference sequence). The CDR3 runs to 13 residues. CDR3 amino acids: CASSERRAGEQYF. CDR3 nucleotides: TGCGCCAGCAGTGAGAGGCGGGCCGGCGAGCAGTACTTC.

In DNA form, the CDR3 reads TGTGCCAGTAGTCCTCGGACTAGCCTAGACAATGAGCAGTTCTTC. It encodes CASSPRTSLDNEQFF. The V and J genes are TRBV19 and TRBJ2-1; TRBD2 aligns across 8 bases. Germline lookup yields CDR1 LNHDA and CDR2 SQIVND (reference sequence). V was pared by 5 bases and J by 5 bases, with 8 bases of the junction left unmatched. CDR3 length equals 15 residues. The full variable domain, its missing parts supplied by reference TRBV19 and TRBJ2-1, is DGGITQSPKYLFRKEGQNVTLSCEQNLNHDAMYWYRQDPGQGLRLIYYSQIVNDFQKGDIAEGYSVSREKKESFPLTVTSAQKNPTAFYLCASSPRTSLDNEQFFGPGTRLTVL.